The clone carrying this TCR beta chain was found a few times. Its antigen is unknown. Measured with immunoSEQ multiplex PCR; TCRdb has only the in-frame clones, and not every one. The sample shows under 1,100,000 clones, roughly 70% of them seen only once. The sample originates from a study of shared clonotypes between healthy human individuals. Overall study findings and caveats: Memory subsets generally showed lower estimated richness than naive subsets.

The donors were all Caucasian adults (living in Nashville, Tennessee). The authors divided CD4+ cells into CD45RA+ naive and CD45RA-negative memory subsets. Specimen: memory CD4+ T cells sorted from blood. Subset defined: CD45RA-negative fraction. The receptor comes from a man aged 18 to 30 in good health.

The CDR3 spells CASTDRGNTEAFF. In DNA, the CDR3 is TGTGCCAGCACGGACCGGGGGAACACTGAAGCTTTCTTT. The chain has TRBV2 and TRBJ1-1; D is ambiguous. Germline CDR1 SNHLY, CDR2 FYNNEI. V dropped 7 bases and J dropped 1 base, with 10 bases sitting between them. The CDR3 spans 13 residues.